This T cell receptor (beta chain) originates from a study of HIV-infected patients and healthy controls. This CDR3 is 12 amino acids long. The V gene's germline CDR1 is GTSNPN and CDR2 SVGIG (reference sequence). The ends were cut back, 5 bases at V and 8 bases at J, with 13 bases in the middle. The table lists this clonotype with a few counts. TCRdb ran MiXCR on the 5' RACE reads and lists one entry per CDR3 protein. The repertoire holds roughly 20,000 distinct CDR3 sequences, with roughly 18% as singletons. The sequence came from a human donor in good health. The genes are TRBV30 and TRBJ2-1, with D tentatively TRBD1 or TRBD2 (5 bases each). Input material: CD8+ T cells from blood. CDR3: CAWSVRGDEQFF. CDR3 nucleotides: TGTGCCTGGTCCGTCCGAGGGGATGAGCAGTTCTTC.